The subject of this entry is one T cell receptor (beta chain). Its antigen remains unknown. These data come from a study of shared clonotypes between healthy human individuals. Points from the study as a whole: Clonotypes shared by all four donors outscored non-shared clonotypes in generation probability.

This table comes from immunoSEQ multiplex PCR, and its TCRdb copy is limited to in-frame clones, with some not included. The table lists roughly 720,000 clones, less than 95% of them singletons. The CDR3 extends over 14 amino acids. Trimming cost V 6 bases and J 2 bases, with 10 bases left between them. CDR1 is MDHEN and CDR2 is SYDVKM in the germline V gene. CD8 memory fractions consisted of CD45RO+ and CCR7-negative CD45RA+ TemRA cells together. Sequencing was done on a sample of memory CD8+ T cells from PBMCs. Subset meaning: CD45RO+ cells pooled with CCR7-negative TemRA cells. The receptor was derived from a man in his late teens or twenties in good health. Some clones in this sample may be carry-over from other donors' samples. The V call is TRBV28, the J call TRBJ2-2; possibly TRBD2 for D (6 bases). For the CDR3, the DNA is TGTGCCAGCAGGCGGGACTCCAACACCGGGGAGCTGTTTTTT. It yields the protein CASRRDSNTGELFF.